The rows below give T cell receptor beta chains drawn from one sample of a study of blood T cell repertoires in COVID-19. Repertoires were generated with immunoSEQ multiplex PCR, while TCRdb's copy carries only in-frame clones and drops some. The table lists 65,000 or so clones, approximately 80% of them singletons, with 14% to 15% in the top ten. What was sequenced was peripheral blood. These receptors were obtained from an older man with acute or convalescent COVID-19. The CDR3 runs from the conserved cysteine through the conserved F or W. The order of the fields is J gene, D gene, V gene, clone size, CDR3 protein, CDR3 DNA. The D gene is left open where the match is weak. Clone sizes are given selectively: once, few, many, or a class where the clone is expanded.

TRBJ1-5 | NA | TRBV11-3 | NA | CASSPDSNQPQHF | TGTGCCAGCAGCCCGGACAGTAATCAGCCCCAGCATTTT
TRBJ1-2 | NA | TRBV19 | NA | CASNLRGLGYTF | TGTGCCAGTAACCTTAGGGGACTTGGCTACACCTTC
TRBJ2-3 | NA | TRBV7-2 | NA | CASSLVLVADTQYF | TGTGCCAGCAGCTTGGTACTAGTGGCAGATACGCAGTATTTT
TRBJ2-1 | TRBD2 | TRBV6-5 | NA | CASSYSTSGGGNEQFF | TGTGCCAGCAGTTACTCGACTAGCGGGGGGGGCAATGAGCAGTTCTTC
TRBJ1-4 | TRBD1 | TRBV4-1 | NA | CASSQPRDRVGKLFF | TGCGCCAGCAGCCAACCCCGGGACAGGGTAGGAAAACTGTTTTTT
TRBJ1-6 | NA | TRBV11-2 | NA | CASSLWGGFSSYNSPLHF | TGTGCCAGCAGCCTCTGGGGGGGGTTCAGCTCCTATAATTCACCCCTCCACTTT
TRBJ1-6 | NA | TRBV5-1 | NA | CASSPGGSNSPLHF | TGCGCCAGCAGCCCGGGGGGGTCCAATTCACCCCTCCACTTT
TRBJ1-6 | TRBD1 | TRBV27 | once | CASRDRATLHF | TGTGCCAGCAGAGACAGGGCTACCCTCCACTTT
TRBJ1-1 | NA | TRBV2 | NA | CASAPREGTEAFF | TGTGCCAGCGCGCCCAGGGAGGGCACTGAAGCTTTCTTT
TRBJ1-3 | NA | TRBV19 | NA | CASRPEATGNTIYF | TGTGCCAGTAGGCCGGAGGCGACTGGAAACACCATATATTTT
TRBJ1-4 | TRBD1 | TRBV4-1 | few | CASSHEEGQLDEKLFF | TGCGCCAGCAGCCATGAGGAGGGACAGCTCGATGAAAAACTGTTTTTT
TRBJ1-1 | NA | TRBV29-1 | NA | CSVVRGWTEAFF | TGCAGCGTTGTTAGGGGTTGGACTGAAGCTTTCTTT
TRBJ2-1 | TRBD1 | TRBV15 | NA | CATSNRDRVNEQFF | TGTGCCACCAGTAACCGGGACAGGGTCAATGAGCAGTTCTTC
TRBJ2-5 | NA | TRBV18 | NA | CASSPEIGTQETQYF | TGTGCCAGCTCACCAGAGATTGGGACTCAAGAGACCCAGTACTTC
TRBJ1-1 | NA | TRBV10-2 | NA | CASSGTGIAAEAFF | TGCGCCAGCAGTGGAACAGGGATTGCGGCTGAAGCTTTCTTT
TRBJ2-5 | TRBD2 | TRBV7-2 | NA | CASFLWGGRETQYF | TGTGCCAGCTTTCTGTGGGGCGGGAGGGAGACCCAGTACTTC
TRBJ1-1 | TRBD1 | TRBV11-3 | NA | CASSLGTGSREAFF | TGTGCCAGCAGCTTAGGGACAGGGTCCCGAGAAGCTTTCTTT
TRBJ2-7 | TRBD2 | TRBV4-2 | NA | CASSQDPLASSGGNYEQYF | TGTGCCAGCAGCCAAGATCCTCTAGCGAGTAGCGGGGGGAACTACGAGCAGTACTTC
TRBJ1-1 | NA | TRBV5-5 | few | CASSLSLLNTEAFF | TGTGCCAGCAGCTTGTCTCTTTTGAACACTGAAGCTTTCTTT
TRBJ2-5 | NA | TRBV24-1 | NA | CATSDAGIPQETQYF | TGTGCCACCAGTGACGCGGGAATTCCCCAAGAGACCCAGTACTTC
TRBJ2-7 | NA | TRBV20-1 | NA | CSASTPGIREQYF | TGCAGTGCTAGTACCCCAGGGATTCGCGAGCAGTACTTC
TRBJ1-5 | NA | TRBV2 | NA | CASSAAGAQHF | TGTGCCAGCAGTGCCGCGGGGGCCCAGCATTTT
TRBJ1-3 | NA | TRBV27 | NA | CASSLTSGNTIYF | TGTGCCAGCAGCCTCACTTCTGGAAACACCATATATTTT
TRBJ1-2 | NA | TRBV29-1 | NA | CSVQQANYGYTF | TGCAGCGTTCAACAGGCAAACTATGGCTACACCTTC
TRBJ2-3 | TRBD2 | TRBV3-1/TRBV3-2 | NA | CASSPGTSGGASSDTQYF | TGTGCCAGCAGCCCCGGGACTAGCGGGGGGGCCAGCTCCGATACGCAGTATTTT
TRBJ2-2 | NA | TRBV5-1 | NA | CASSLAGNTGELFF | TGCGCCAGCAGCTTGGCGGGGAACACCGGGGAGCTGTTTTTT
TRBJ2-7 | TRBD1 | TRBV7-9 | NA | CASSAGQGYTYEQYF | TGTGCCAGCAGCGCCGGACAGGGGTACACCTACGAGCAGTACTTC
TRBJ2-2 | NA | TRBV3-1/TRBV3-2 | NA | CASSPTTLGELFF | TGTGCCAGCAGCCCCACTACTCTCGGGGAGCTGTTTTTT
TRBJ2-7 | NA | TRBV7-2 | few | CASSLALGGSYEQYF | TGTGCCAGCAGCTTAGCGCTGGGCGGGTCCTACGAGCAGTACTTC
TRBJ2-3 | TRBD1 | TRBV24-1 | NA | CATSDPGTGGDTQYF | TGTGCCACCAGTGACCCCGGGACAGGTGGCGATACGCAGTATTTT
TRBJ1-4 | NA | TRBV5-4 | NA | CASSLDPGQTEKLFF | TGTGCCAGCAGCTTGGATCCAGGACAAACCGAAAAACTGTTTTTT
TRBJ2-7 | NA | TRBV4-2 | NA | CASSQEAGWGSEQYF | TGTGCCAGCAGCCAAGAGGCGGGGTGGGGCTCGGAGCAGTACTTC
TRBJ1-5 | NA | TRBV4-1 | NA | CASSQRWGESNQPQHF | TGCGCCAGCAGCCAGAGGTGGGGGGAGAGCAATCAGCCCCAGCATTTT
TRBJ2-2 | TRBD1 | TRBV27 | once | CASRTGPTGELFF | TGTGCCAGCAGGACAGGGCCCACCGGGGAGCTGTTTTTT
TRBJ2-7 | TRBD1 | TRBV11-2 | NA | CASSLNRDRFYF | TGTGCCAGCAGCTTGAACCGGGACAGGTTTTACTTC
TRBJ1-1 | TRBD1 | TRBV10-3 | NA | CAIATGGETEAFF | TGTGCCATTGCGACAGGGGGCGAGACTGAAGCTTTCTTT
TRBJ1-2 | NA | TRBV10-1 | few | CASSESSGFQDYGYTF | TGCGCCAGCAGTGAGTCTTCGGGGTTCCAGGACTATGGCTACACCTTC
TRBJ2-3 | NA | TRBV27 | NA | CASSRTGTRVDTQYF | TGTGCCAGCAGTCGGACTGGGACTCGTGTTGATACGCAGTATTTT
TRBJ1-6 | TRBD1 | TRBV18 | NA | CASSPPQGASPLHF | TGTGCCAGCTCACCACCGCAGGGGGCCTCACCCCTCCACTTT
TRBJ1-1 | TRBD1 | TRBV2 | few | CASSPGQTRQAFF | TGTGCCAGCAGCCCGGGACAGACGAGGCAGGCTTTCTTT
TRBJ2-3 | NA | TRBV2 | NA | CASSMEGGSTDTQYF | TGTGCCAGCAGTATGGAGGGTGGGTCCACAGATACGCAGTATTTT
TRBJ2-5 | NA | TRBV2 | once | CASSVNRQETQYF | TGTGCCAGCAGTGTTAATAGACAAGAGACCCAGTACTTC
TRBJ1-6 | NA | TRBV6-2/TRBV6-3 | NA | CASSETQGAGNSPLHF | TGTGCCAGCAGCGAGACCCAGGGAGCGGGCAATTCACCCCTCCACTTT
TRBJ2-7 | NA | TRBV4-2 | few | CASSHKLAMGGDSYEQYF | TGTGCCAGCAGCCACAAGTTAGCAATGGGCGGGGACTCCTACGAGCAGTACTTC
TRBJ2-1 | TRBD1 | TRBV10-3 | NA | CAIRQGEVGEQFF | TGTGCCATCAGACAGGGGGAGGTTGGTGAGCAGTTCTTC
TRBJ2-1 | TRBD2 | TRBV24-1 | once | CATSDAGLATSSYNEQFF | TGTGCCACCAGTGATGCGGGACTAGCCACCAGCTCCTACAATGAGCAGTTCTTC
TRBJ2-1 | TRBD1 | TRBV6-6 | NA | CASSLDGQAHEQFF | TGTGCCAGCAGTTTGGACGGACAGGCCCATGAGCAGTTCTTC
TRBJ1-3 | TRBD1 | TRBV7-2 | NA | CASSLHGQVVGNTIYF | TGTGCCAGCAGCTTGCACGGACAGGTAGTTGGAAACACCATATATTTT
TRBJ2-5 | TRBD2 | TRBV5-4 | once | CASTPGLAGQETQYF | TGTGCCAGCACCCCCGGCCTAGCGGGGCAAGAGACCCAGTACTTC
TRBJ1-1 | NA | TRBV10-2 | NA | CASGTLGPGEAFF | TGCGCCAGCGGGACTCTAGGACCGGGAGAAGCTTTCTTT
TRBJ1-2 | TRBD1 | TRBV5-5 | once | CASSPGTGEGKTF | TGTGCCAGCAGCCCCGGGACAGGGGAAGGGAAGACCTTC
TRBJ2-5 | NA | TRBV24-1 | few | CATPGRAVETQYF | TGTGCCACCCCCGGCAGGGCCGTTGAGACCCAGTACTTC
TRBJ2-3 | TRBD1 | TRBV9 | NA | CASSTMTRGQGTQYF | TGTGCCAGCAGCACTATGACAAGGGGGCAGGGCACGCAGTATTTT